The rows below give T cell receptor beta chains drawn from one sample of a study of beta chain features in type 1 diabetes. The table came from immunoSEQ multiplex PCR; TCRdb's copy has only in-frame clones and leaves some out. The data hold about 220,000 clones, with 9.5% to 13% observed a single time. The sequencing sample was made of central memory CD4+ T cells from blood. The receptors were sampled from a man younger than 30 in good health. The conserved cysteine and the conserved F or W are not part of the CDR3 here.

j_call v_call cdr3_aa
TRBJ2-1 TRBV10-1 ASSFPGAEQF
TRBJ2-7 TRBV2 ASTLNEGSAGEQY
TRBJ1-4 TRBV7-8 ASSLPAGRTNEKLF
TRBJ2-1 TRBV7-9 ASSSYSFWQF
TRBJ2-1 TRBV6-5 ASSLLAGGNNEQF
TRBJ2-1 TRBV9 ASSADSLSYNEQF
TRBJ2-7 TRBV28 ASSLYRDRASYEQY
TRBJ1-1 TRBV29-1 SGNRDRNTEAF
TRBJ2-6 TRBV30 AWSLQGANVLT
TRBJ2-7 TRBV7-9 ASKTPDSAYEQY
TRBJ2-3 TRBV7-9 ASSLNRGDTQY
TRBJ1-3 TRBV28 ASRTLDRSSGNTIY
TRBJ1-2 TRBV9 ASSPSGTRGYT
TRBJ2-7 TRBV5-1 ASSPARFGEQY
TRBJ2-3 TRBV7-2 ASSLVVAGTDTQY
TRBJ2-7 TRBV4-3 ASSSSGTSGSYEQY
TRBJ2-5 TRBV5-6 ASSPWARGETQY
TRBJ2-3 TRBV7-9 ASLGGDADTQY
TRBJ2-7 TRBV2 ASSVYRVYEQY
TRBJ2-2 TRBV5-1 ASSPVQKNTGELF
TRBJ2-3 TRBV10-3 AISEQRGSTDTQY